Described below is a single T cell receptor (beta chain) sequence and its context. Its antigen is currently unknown. It may be a read error: a sequence one base away is much more abundant. Participants, patients aged 18 to 65, had newly diagnosed hyperthyroidism with a duration under 2 months. Source material for PBMCs was about 10 ml fresh peripheral blood. This CDR3 contains 17 residues. Germline-derived CDR1 and CDR2 are SGHAT and FQNNGV. The data derive from a study of T cells in Graves' hyperthyroidism and ophthalmopathy. Points from the study as a whole: Clonotypes that were expanded in thyroid above 0.001 mostly appeared in blood too.

There were TCR beta CDR3 regions amplified from RNA transcripts. Researchers ran a first-round RT-PCR on the TCR CDR3 using the HTBI primer set. One entry per CDR3 protein, called by TCRdb with MiXCR from the multiplex PCR reads. The data show under 350,000 distinct CDR3 sequences, around 20% seen once. The sequencing sample was made of blood. This chain links TRBV11-2 with TRBJ1-5; 10 positions agree with TRBD1. The sequence was obtained from a woman between 50 and 59 years old with Graves' hyperthyroidism. CDR3 bases: TGTGCCAGCAGCGCCATCAGGGGGGACAGGGGCAATCATCCCCAGCATTTT. It encodes CASSAIRGDRGNHPQHF.